What follows are 9 T cell receptor beta chains derived from one specimen sequenced in a study of metastatic and nonmetastatic thyroid tumors. Each patient went into thyroid surgery without having received any treatment. TCRdb re-clonotyped the PCR reads via MiXCR. The sample shows about 7,900 clones, roughly 24% of them seen only once. The material sequenced was adjacent normal tissue. All receptors derive from a female donor with papillary thyroid cancer or a benign thyroid nodule (not recorded which). Some clones in this sample may be carry-over from other donors' samples.

This clone occurred a few times. The CDR3 is CASSENRGRNQPQHF. Here the CDR3 DNA reads TGTGCCAGCAGTGAAAACAGGGGCCGCAATCAGCCCCAGCATTTT. The chain carries TRBV2 and TRBJ1-5, with 7 bases aligning to TRBD1. Germline V lookup: CDR1 SNHLY, CDR2 FYNNEI. V gave up 2 bases and J gave up 2 bases; unmatched junction bases: 3. The CDR3 is 15 amino acids.

The chain is built from TRBV5-6 and TRBJ1-2, with D possibly being TRBD1 (6 bases). The germline V and J ends were trimmed by 3 bases and 8 bases, with 14 bases remaining between them. The germline V gene encodes CDR1 SGHDT and CDR2 YYEEEE. This CDR3 spans 13 amino acids. The CDR3 region has the DNA TGTGCCAGCAGCTGGGGGACATCGGGAGGCTACACCTTC. Amino acid sequence: CASSWGTSGGYTF. The whole variable domain, filled in from reference TRBV5-6 and TRBJ1-2, reads DAGVTQSPTHLIKTRGQQVTLRCSPKSGHDTVSWYQQALGQGPQFIFQYYEEEERQRGNFPDRFSGHQFPNYSSELNVNALLLGDSALYLCASSWGTSGGYTFGSGTRLTVV.

This clone has a handful of counts. The chain combines TRBV7-6 with TRBJ1-2; D is perhaps TRBD1 (6 bases). Trimming shortened V by 4 bases and J by 2 bases, and 17 bases separated the two germline ends. Germline CDR1 SGHVS, CDR2 FNYEAQ. There are 16 residues in the CDR3. CDR3 nucleotide sequence: TGTGCCAGCAGCTCTGTCCAGGGGCATCCGAACTATGGCTACACCTTC. It yields the protein CASSSVQGHPNYGYTF.

A few counts support this clone. A read error may account for a junction end that differs from germline. The V and J genes are TRBV2 and TRBJ1-1; possibly TRBD1 for D (5 bases). Germline CDR1 SNHLY, CDR2 FYNNEI. The CDR3 has 13 residues. The DNA of the CDR3 is TGTGCCAGCAGCGTTTTAATGGACACTGAGGCTTTCTTT. It specifies CASSVLMDTEAFF.

In its sample, this clone ranks as medium-sized. The chain employs TRBV5-1 and TRBJ2-7, with 9 bases lining up with TRBD1. Germline V CDR1 and CDR2: SGHRS, YFSETQ. This CDR3 contains 15 residues. Trimming took 3 bases from V and 2 from J; bases not matched to a gene: 6. The CDR3: CASSSPGQGTYEQYF. DNA for the CDR3: TGCGCCAGCAGCTCCCCGGGACAGGGCACCTACGAGCAGTACTTC.

By proportion, this clone is medium-sized. This chain links TRBV6-6 with TRBJ2-7; TRBD2 agrees at 12 bases. This CDR3 contains 16 residues. V lost 2 bases, J lost 0 bases, and 2 bases stayed unmatched. Germline CDR1 reads MNHNY; CDR2 reads SVGAGI (reference sequence). CDR3 sequence: CASSYQTSGGSYEQYF. DNA for the CDR3: TGTGCCAGCAGTTACCAGACTAGCGGGGGCTCCTACGAGCAGTACTTC.

This clone is categorized as medium-sized. The chain combines TRBV6-2 or TRBV6-3 with TRBJ1-1; 8 nucleotides line up with TRBD1. The CDR3 sequence is 15 residues long. J lost 2 bases, V lost 5 bases, and 7 bases had no gene match. The germline CDR1 and CDR2 sequences are MNHEY and SVGEGT. In DNA, the CDR3 is TGTGCCAGCAGTGACCCGGGACAGGTCAACACTGAAGCTTTCTTT. It yields the protein CASSDPGQVNTEAFF.

In its sample, this clone is medium-sized. The V gene is TRBV5-1, the J gene TRBJ2-2; no firm D call. V was shortened by 0 bases and J by 7 bases, with 10 bases between the two germline ends. The CDR3 has 14 residues. Per germline, CDR1 SGHRS and CDR2 YFSETQ. CDR3 in DNA: TGCGCCAGCAGCTTGGAAAGGGAAGACGGGGAGCTGTTTTTT. Amino acids: CASSLEREDGELFF.

V usage is TRBV11-2 and J usage is TRBJ2-3; D may be TRBD2 (6 bases). Germline values: CDR1 SGHAT, CDR2 FQNNGV. V lost 3 bases, J lost 2 bases, and 12 bases lay in between. The CDR3 sequence is 15 residues long. The CDR3 DNA reads as TGTGCCAGCAGCTTGGGGGACTTCCTCACAGATACGCAGTATTTT. Translated: CASSLGDFLTDTQYF.